The TCR beta chain described here comes from a study of shared clonotypes between healthy human individuals. Every donor was a Caucasian adult from Nashville, Tennessee. On ten immunoSEQ deep assay plates, unsorted PBMC DNA was sequenced. The method was immunoSEQ multiplex PCR; TCRdb's version includes in-frame clones alone and lacks a portion of them. The sample has around 500,000 clones; approximately 82% are singletons. Trimming removed 4 bases at V and 0 bases at J, with 4 bases between. The CDR3 covers 12 residues. Germline V gene lookup returns CDR1 WNHNN and CDR2 SYGVQD (reference sequence). Whole-study results and caveats: Limited genetic and exposure-history diversity came from having few donors.

In regard to this clone: What it binds is unknown.

This sequence was found in a woman aged 40 to 50 in good health. Some clones in this sample may be carry-over from other donors' samples. The genes are TRBV10-1 and TRBJ2-7; no firm D call. The sample comprised PBMCs. The CDR3 nucleotides are TGCGCCAGCAGTGCCAGCTCCTACGAGCAGTACTTC. This sequence encodes CASSASSYEQYF.